A selection of T cell receptor beta chains follows, all from one sample in a study of blood T cell repertoires in COVID-19. Libraries were prepared by immunoSEQ multiplex PCR; TCRdb keeps only in-frame clonotypes and omits some of them. The profile shows over 250,000 clones, approximately 83% of them singletons. Material for sequencing was peripheral blood. These receptors were taken from a woman aged 50 to 65 who had recovered from COVID-19. CDR3s include the opening cysteine and the closing phenylalanine or tryptophan. A D gene is named only where the DNA matches it firmly. Not all rows give a size; the values are once, few, many and, for expanded clones, a class.

len: 14; d_gene: TRBD2; v_gene: TRBV6-5; j_gene: TRBJ2-1; abundance: -; CDR3aa: CASRAGLASNEQFF; CDR3nt: TGTGCCAGCAGGGCGGGACTAGCGTCGAATGAGCAGTTCTTC
len: 16; d_gene: -; v_gene: TRBV18; j_gene: TRBJ2-7; abundance: -; CDR3aa: CASSRSGVSSSYEQYF; CDR3nt: TGTGCCAGCTCACGAAGTGGAGTCTCAAGCTCCTACGAGCAGTACTTC
len: 17; d_gene: TRBD2; v_gene: TRBV7-6; j_gene: TRBJ2-1; abundance: once; CDR3aa: CASSLSLRTSGYNEQFF; CDR3nt: TGTGCCAGCAGCTTAAGCCTCAGGACTAGCGGCTACAATGAGCAGTTCTTC
len: 14; d_gene: TRBD1; v_gene: TRBV27; j_gene: TRBJ1-5; abundance: -; CDR3aa: CASSPDRGNQPQHF; CDR3nt: TGTGCCAGCAGTCCCGACAGGGGCAATCAGCCCCAGCATTTT
len: 14; d_gene: TRBD1; v_gene: TRBV19; j_gene: TRBJ1-1; abundance: -; CDR3aa: CASRPQGMNTEAFF; CDR3nt: TGTGCCAGTAGACCACAGGGGATGAACACTGAAGCTTTCTTT
len: 14; d_gene: -; v_gene: TRBV28; j_gene: TRBJ2-2; abundance: -; CDR3aa: CASSTTGNTGELFF; CDR3nt: TGTGCCAGCAGTACGACAGGGAACACCGGGGAGCTGTTTTTT
len: 16; d_gene: TRBD2; v_gene: TRBV7-2; j_gene: TRBJ2-1; abundance: -; CDR3aa: CASSLAPSGGASEQFF; CDR3nt: TGTGCCAGCAGCTTAGCACCTAGCGGGGGGGCAAGTGAGCAGTTCTTC
len: 14; d_gene: -; v_gene: TRBV19; j_gene: TRBJ1-2; abundance: -; CDR3aa: CASRGGSWNYGYTF; CDR3nt: TGTGCCAGTAGAGGGGGTTCGTGGAACTATGGCTACACCTTC
len: 13; d_gene: TRBD1; v_gene: TRBV13; j_gene: TRBJ2-1; abundance: few; CDR3aa: CASSFGQGNEQFF; CDR3nt: TGTGCCAGCAGCTTTGGACAGGGGAATGAGCAGTTCTTC
len: 17; d_gene: -; v_gene: TRBV27; j_gene: TRBJ1-6; abundance: -; CDR3aa: CASSLDPWVWENSPLHF; CDR3nt: TGTGCCAGCAGTTTAGATCCTTGGGTATGGGAGAATTCACCCCTCCACTTT
len: 14; d_gene: -; v_gene: TRBV25-1; j_gene: TRBJ2-3; abundance: -; CDR3aa: CASSAFLSTDTQYF; CDR3nt: TGTGCCAGCAGTGCGTTCTTATCTACAGATACGCAGTATTTT
len: 15; d_gene: TRBD2; v_gene: TRBV11-2; j_gene: TRBJ2-1; abundance: -; CDR3aa: CASRSTSGAPNEQFF; CDR3nt: TGTGCCAGCAGGTCCACTAGCGGGGCGCCCAATGAGCAGTTCTTC
len: 13; d_gene: -; v_gene: TRBV20-1; j_gene: TRBJ1-5; abundance: once; CDR3aa: CSASSRGGEPQHF; CDR3nt: TGCAGTGCTAGTTCCCGCGGGGGGGAGCCCCAGCATTTT
len: 15; d_gene: -; v_gene: TRBV7-2; j_gene: TRBJ1-5; abundance: once; CDR3aa: CASSRDMSSNQPQHF; CDR3nt: TGTGCCAGCAGCCGTGATATGAGTAGCAATCAGCCCCAGCATTTT
len: 15; d_gene: TRBD2; v_gene: TRBV27; j_gene: TRBJ2-5; abundance: -; CDR3aa: CASSSVTSGKETQYF; CDR3nt: TGTGCCAGCAGTTCAGTGACTAGCGGAAAAGAGACCCAGTACTTC
len: 15; d_gene: -; v_gene: TRBV18; j_gene: TRBJ2-1; abundance: -; CDR3aa: CASSPFLEKLDEQFF; CDR3nt: TGTGCCAGCTCACCATTCCTCGAGAAACTCGATGAGCAGTTCTTC